These 21 T cell receptor beta chains came from one sample sequenced in a study of blood T cell repertoires in COVID-19. Some clones are missing from TCRdb's copy, which holds only in-frame ones; the method was immunoSEQ multiplex PCR. The sample has tens of thousands of clones, nearly 90% seen once; the top ten hold about 3%. Sequencing was carried out using peripheral blood. The receptor source for this set is a man in his fifties or sixties with active COVID-19.

The chain has TRBV24-1 and TRBJ2-1; 9 bases are shared with TRBD1. The V segment lost 4 bases and the J segment 5 bases; nucleotides outside the gene matches: 5. Germline V CDR1 and CDR2: KGHDR, SFDVKD. There are 15 residues in the CDR3. The CDR3 sequence is CATSDRDRVDNEQFF. CDR3 DNA: TGTGCCACCAGTGACCGGGACAGGGTTGACAATGAGCAGTTCTTC.

The V and J genes are TRBV12-3 or TRBV12-4 and TRBJ1-1, with TRBD1 matching 9 bases. This CDR3 has 13 residues. J gave up 5 bases and V 7 bases, and 5 bases lay outside the gene matches. The CDR3 reads CASIAGTGTEAFF. CDR3 in DNA: TGTGCCAGCATCGCCGGGACAGGGACTGAAGCTTTCTTT.

The V gene is TRBV6-5, the J gene TRBJ1-2; 7 nucleotides agree with TRBD1. V dropped 6 bases and J dropped 0; count of bases not matched to a gene: 7. Germline V lookup: CDR1 MNHEY, CDR2 SVGAGI. The CDR3 has 15 amino acids. CDR3 coding DNA: TGTGCCAGCAGCTCGGGACAGTGGTCTAACTATGGCTACACCTTC. Translating it yields CASSSGQWSNYGYTF.

The J gene is TRBJ1-5, the V gene TRBV6-2 or TRBV6-3; weak D call: TRBD1 (5 bases). Trimming removed 4 bases from V and 5 bases from J, with 6 bases in between. CDR1 and CDR2 from the germline V gene are MNHEY and SVGEGT. CDR3 length equals 12 residues. CDR3 bases: TGTGCCAGCAGTTGGGGGGATCAGCCCCAGCATTTT. It is translated as CASSWGDQPQHF.

DNA of the CDR3: TGTGCCAGCGCCGGGGGTAATGGAAACACCATATATTTT. Its protein product is CASAGGNGNTIYF. This chain links TRBV3-1 (or the pseudogene TRBV3-2) with TRBJ1-3, with D maybe TRBD1 (5 bases). CDR1 is LGHDT, CDR2 YNNKEL, per germline (reference sequence). The CDR3 consists of 13 residues. Between the trimmed V and J ends, which lost 8 bases and 3 bases, there was a span of 11 bases.

The chain links TRBV4-2 to TRBJ2-2; a weak D match, TRBD1 (5 bases). The V and J ends lost 0 bases and 1 base respectively, with 18 bases between them. The V gene's germline CDR1 is LGHNA and CDR2 YNFKEQ. This CDR3 spans 19 amino acids. CDR3 amino acids: CASSQDLGRGFMNTGELFF. The CDR3 region has the DNA TGTGCCAGCAGCCAAGATCTTGGTAGGGGATTTATGAACACCGGGGAGCTGTTTTTT.

The rearrangement links TRBV7-2 to TRBJ2-2; D is possibly TRBD1 (5 bases). Per germline, CDR1 SGHTA and CDR2 FQGNSA. The CDR3 is 14 amino acids. The V end lost 2 bases, the J end lost 1 base, and 5 bases lay between the germline ends. The CDR3 loop is CASSLQGNTGELFF. Here the CDR3 DNA reads TGTGCCAGCAGCTTACAGGGGAACACCGGGGAGCTGTTTTTT.

The genes are TRBV27 and TRBJ2-7, with D perhaps matching TRBD1 (5 bases). The CDR3 spans 15 residues. V lost 5 bases to trimming and J lost 6 bases, with 20 bases between them. Looked up from germline, CDR1 is MNHEY and CDR2 is SMNVEV (reference sequence). In nucleotides, the CDR3 is TGTGCCAGCAGTCCTCACCACCCCCAGGGAATCGAGCAGTACTTC. This sequence encodes CASSPHHPQGIEQYF.

This clone was picked up one time. V is TRBV5-1 and J is TRBJ2-3; tentative D call: TRBD2 (6 bases). This CDR3 has 17 amino acids. Trimming removed 0 bases from V and 2 bases from J, with 16 bases in between. Looked up from germline, CDR1 is SGHRS and CDR2 is YFSETQ. CDR3 nucleotides: TGCGCCAGCAGCTTGGGCCTCCAGGGACTTTACACAGATACGCAGTATTTT. Its translation is CASSLGLQGLYTDTQYF.

This clone was seen just once. The rearrangement joins TRBV19 to TRBJ1-2; the D gene is possibly TRBD1 (6 bases). CDR1 LNHDA and CDR2 SQIVND come from the germline V gene (reference sequence). CDR3 length: 13 residues. V was trimmed by 8 bases and J by 6 bases, leaving 16 bases between them. CDR3 sequence: CASEYRERDGYTF. The CDR3 nucleotides read TGTGCCAGTGAGTACAGGGAAAGGGATGGCTACACCTTC.

The chain is built from TRBV4-1 and TRBJ2-7; TRBD2 is a possible D gene (5 bases). Trimming took 1 base from V and 1 from J, leaving 11 bases between them. CDR1 MGHRA and CDR2 YSYEKL come from the germline V gene. The CDR3 is made up of 15 amino acids. CDR3 sequence (DNA): TGCGCCAGCAGCCAAGTAACGGGGAATTCCTACGAGCAGTACTTC. It translates to CASSQVTGNSYEQYF.

The chain employs TRBV2 and TRBJ1-5; D is undetermined. V was clipped by 8 bases and J by 1 base, with 12 bases between them. The germline V gene has CDR1 SNHLY and CDR2 FYNNEI. There are 14 residues in the CDR3. DNA for the CDR3: TGTGCCAGCGGGGAGGGAGTAAGCAATCAGCCCCAGCATTTT. Translated: CASGEGVSNQPQHF.

This chain links TRBV4-3 with TRBJ2-3; TRBD2 matches at 7 bases. The CDR3 consists of 14 residues. The germline V gene encodes CDR1 LGHNA and CDR2 YSLEER. The ends lost 4 bases at V and 0 bases at J; junction bases unmatched: 1. Here the CDR3 DNA reads TGCGCCAGCAGCCCGGGGGGAAGCACAGATACGCAGTATTTT. It encodes CASSPGGSTDTQYF.

V and J are TRBV6-1 and TRBJ2-1; the D gene is possibly TRBD2 (5 bases). V was shortened by 3 bases and J by 0 bases, with 9 bases between the two germline ends. The CDR3 consists of 15 residues. The germline V gene has CDR1 MNHNS and CDR2 SASEGT. CDR3 DNA: TGTGCCAGCAGTGACGGCGAGGGCTCCTACAATGAGCAGTTCTTC. Encoded protein: CASSDGEGSYNEQFF.

The V gene is TRBV6-4, the J gene TRBJ1-2, with D hard to call. The CDR3 consists of 13 residues. Germline-derived CDR1 and CDR2 are MRHNA and SNTAGT. The V and J ends lost 0 bases and 6 bases respectively, with 8 bases between them. The CDR3 region is CASSDSGGHGYTF. In DNA, the CDR3 is TGTGCCAGCAGTGACTCTGGCGGGCATGGCTACACCTTC.

The chain joins TRBV19 to TRBJ1-1, with D possibly TRBD1 on 5 matching bases. This CDR3 has 13 amino acids. V was trimmed by 7 bases and J by 3 bases, leaving 12 bases between them. The germline CDR1 and CDR2 sequences are LNHDA and SQIVND (reference sequence). CDR3 amino acids: CASTTDRYTEAFF. CDR3 bases: TGTGCCAGTACCACCGACAGATACACTGAAGCTTTCTTT.

Here the CDR3 DNA reads TGTGCCAGCAGCGGAGGGGGCCCCACCACGCAGTATTTT. Translation gives CASSGGGPTTQYF. The chain has TRBV11-3 and TRBJ2-3; D is possibly TRBD1 (7 bases). CDR3 length: 13 amino acids. Germline CDR1 and CDR2: SGHNT and YENEEA. With 5 bases removed from V and 9 bases from J, the gap between germline ends came to 15 bases.

This rearrangement joins TRBV6-5 to TRBJ1-2, with 8 bases lining up with TRBD1. CDR3 length: 15 amino acids. The germline V gene has CDR1 MNHEY and CDR2 SVGAGI. Trimming removed 0 bases from V and 4 bases from J; junction bases left unmatched: 4. This CDR3 reads CASSYSDRVSYGYTF. The DNA of the CDR3 is TGTGCCAGCAGTTACTCGGACAGGGTGTCCTATGGCTACACCTTC.

The genes are TRBV2 and TRBJ2-5, with TRBD1 as a possible D gene (6 bases). This CDR3 contains 14 residues. Germline V gene sequence: CDR1 SNHLY, CDR2 FYNNEI. V lost 4 bases and J 4 bases, leaving 13 bases between the germline ends. CDR3 in DNA: TGTGCCAGCAGTGGATCAGGGGCCGGAGAGACCCAGTACTTC. It is translated as CASSGSGAGETQYF.

The V gene is TRBV27, the J gene TRBJ1-5, with D possibly matching TRBD1 (5 bases). The CDR3 length is 15 residues. V was pared by 6 bases and J by 5 bases, with 17 bases between. Germline assignment: CDR1 MNHEY and CDR2 SMNVEV (reference sequence). The CDR3 protein is CASRPTGTPYQPQHF. The CDR3 bases are TGTGCCAGCAGACCAACAGGCACTCCGTATCAGCCCCAGCATTTT.

V is TRBV28 and J is TRBJ1-5; 10 bases agree with TRBD1. The V gene end was trimmed by 6 bases and the J gene end by 6 bases; junction bases not matched to a gene: 8. The CDR3 consists of 15 residues. CDR1 and CDR2 from the germline V gene are MDHEN and SYDVKM. The CDR3 loop reads CASSPGTGVGQPQHF. For the CDR3, the DNA is TGTGCCAGCAGCCCAGGGACAGGGGTTGGTCAGCCCCAGCATTTT.